This T cell receptor beta chain derives from a study of blood T cell repertoires in COVID-19. Study as a whole: PBMCs, B-cell-depleted T cells, or T cells were the source of the cDNA or gDNA that made up the material.

Seattle enrolled patients during active infection and tracked them longitudinally. The data were produced by immunoSEQ multiplex PCR, yet TCRdb's version contains in-frame clones alone and is incomplete. The data show approximately 100,000 clones, about 79% seen once. V was clipped by 0 bases and J by 7 bases, with 15 bases between them. This CDR3 is built from 15 residues. Specimen: peripheral blood. This chain uses TRBV23-1 with TRBJ2-5, with a tentative D call TRBD2 (5 bases). TRBV23-1 is known as an ORF, though its function is uncertain. The sequence was collected from an elderly man with COVID-19, enrolled during active disease. The chain's CDR3 is CASSQSWRFRGTQYF. The CDR3 DNA reads as TGCGCCAGCAGTCAATCGTGGCGTTTCCGGGGGACCCAGTACTTC.